Here is one T cell receptor beta chain with its context. TCRdb's table, derived via immunoSEQ multiplex PCR, lists solely in-frame clones and lacks some. The data hold 350,000 to 500,000 clones, with about 88% observed a single time. These data come from a study of blood T cell repertoires in COVID-19. Study as a whole: Sources were T cells, B-cell-depleted T cells, or PBMCs; the material itself was cDNA or gDNA.

Germline assignment: CDR1 KGHDR and CDR2 SFDVKD. The CDR3 totals 15 residues. The V gene lost 4 bases and the J gene lost 12 bases, with 24 bases spanning the gap. This sequence joins TRBV24-1 and TRBJ2-7; weak D call: TRBD1 (6 bases). The sequence came from a woman under 30 who had been exposed to COVID-19. The sequenced sample was PBMCs or T cells enriched from blood (not recorded which). The CDR3 DNA sequence: TGTGCCACCAGTGACTACGGGACAAGTAGTGCACGATGGTACTTC. This translates into CATSDYGTSSARWYF.